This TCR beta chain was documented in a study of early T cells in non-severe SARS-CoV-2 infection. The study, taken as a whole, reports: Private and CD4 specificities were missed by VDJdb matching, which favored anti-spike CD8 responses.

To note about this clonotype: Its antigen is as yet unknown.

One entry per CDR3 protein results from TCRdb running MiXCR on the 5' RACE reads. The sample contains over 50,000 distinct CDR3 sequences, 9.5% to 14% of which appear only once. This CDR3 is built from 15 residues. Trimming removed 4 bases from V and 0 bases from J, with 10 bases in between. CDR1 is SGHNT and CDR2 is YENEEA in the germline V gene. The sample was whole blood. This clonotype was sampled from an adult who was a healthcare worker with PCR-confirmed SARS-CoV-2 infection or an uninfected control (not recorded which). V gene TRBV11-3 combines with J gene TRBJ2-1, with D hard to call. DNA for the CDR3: TGTGCCAGCAGCTCCAGCCTCGGCTCCTACAATGAGCAGTTCTTC. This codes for CASSSSLGSYNEQFF. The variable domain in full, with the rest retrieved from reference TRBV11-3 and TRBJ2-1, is EAGVVQSPRYKIIEKKQPVAFWCNPISGHNTLYWYLQNLGQGPELLIRYENEEAVDDSQLPKDRFSAERLKGVDSTLKIQPAELGDSAVYLCASSSSLGSYNEQFFGPGTRLTVL.